The 29 T cell receptor beta chains listed next were all sequenced from one sample in a study of blood T cell repertoires in COVID-19. Clones were sequenced by immunoSEQ multiplex PCR, and TCRdb holds only the in-frame ones, with some missing. The profile shows 200,000 to 250,000 clones, approximately 78% of them singletons. Sequenced material: peripheral blood. The receptors were gathered from a woman aged 70-85 years with COVID-19, enrolled during active disease.

The chain is built from TRBV24-1 and TRBJ2-7; the D is unclear. V shed 4 bases and J shed 5 bases, with 11 bases lying between them. CDR3 length: 13 amino acids. Germline CDR1 and CDR2: KGHDR and SFDVKD. The CDR3 nucleotides are TGTGCCACCAGTGACCAGAGACATAACGAGCAGTACTTC. Translating gives CATSDQRHNEQYF.

CDR3 sequence reads: CASSSSPRANYEQYF. The CDR3 DNA sequence: TGCGCCAGCAGCTCCTCCCCTAGAGCGAATTACGAGCAGTACTTC. This chain connects TRBV5-1 to TRBJ2-7, with no clear D. The germline V gene encodes CDR1 SGHRS and CDR2 YFSETQ. CDR3 length: 15 amino acids. V was pared by 3 bases and J by 4 bases, with 17 bases between.

The V and J genes are TRBV28 and TRBJ2-7; 7 bases map to TRBD1. The CDR3 is 14 residues long. After removal of 6 bases from V and 2 bases from J, the junction contained 7 bases not matched to a gene. Germline loops: CDR1 MDHEN, CDR2 SYDVKM. CDR3 bases: TGTGCCAGCAGGCTAGGGGGCATTACCTACGAGCAGTACTTC. The encoded protein is CASRLGGITYEQYF.

This sequence joins TRBV28 and TRBJ2-7; 8 nucleotides align to TRBD1. Germline assignment: CDR1 MDHEN and CDR2 SYDVKM. Trimming at V came to 9 bases and at J to 5 bases, leaving 6 bases not matched to a gene. The CDR3 has 12 residues. The CDR3, as DNA: TGTGCCAGTAGACAGGGGATCCACGAGCAGTACTTC. Protein sequence: CASRQGIHEQYF. The full variable domain, rest sourced from reference TRBV28 and TRBJ2-7, is DVKVTQSSRYLVKRTGEKVFLECVQDMDHENMFWYRQDPGLGLRLIYFSYDVKMKEKGDIPEGYSVSREKKERFSLILESASTNQTSMYLCASRQGIHEQYFGPGTRLTVT.

In DNA form, the CDR3 reads TGTGCCAGCCCTAGGTCCACAGCGGGGGGGAACACTGAAGCTTTCTTT. Translation gives CASPRSTAGGNTEAFF. The rearrangement links TRBV6-4 to TRBJ1-1; the D gene is possibly TRBD1 (5 bases). Germline V gives CDR1 MRHNA, CDR2 SNTAGT. The CDR3 consists of 16 residues. Trimming left V 8 bases short and J 1 base short, with 20 bases between.

This rearrangement joins TRBV18 to TRBJ2-7; possibly TRBD1 for D (6 bases). Germline values: CDR1 KGHSH, CDR2 LQKENI. Trimming removed 5 bases from V and 3 bases from J, with 11 bases in between. CDR3 length: 13 residues. The CDR3 is CASSTTQGYEQYF. CDR3 nucleotides: TGTGCCAGCTCAACCACACAGGGCTACGAGCAGTACTTC.

The V call is TRBV7-9, the J call TRBJ1-5; tentatively, D is TRBD1 (6 bases). The CDR3 covers 11 residues. V was clipped by 8 bases and J by 7 bases, with 9 bases between them. CDR1 and CDR2 (germline): SEHNR, FQNEAQ (reference sequence). The CDR3 here is CASGGGQPQHF. CDR3 bases: TGTGCCAGCGGCGGGGGCCAGCCCCAGCATTTT.

This chain connects TRBV28 to TRBJ1-2, with D possibly matching TRBD1 (5 bases). Trimming stripped 11 bases from V and 7 bases from J, with 17 bases between. The CDR3 covers 12 residues. Germline CDR1 and CDR2: MDHEN and SYDVKM. The CDR3 protein is CASSGRGIGYTF. Here the CDR3 DNA reads TGTGCCTCCAGCGGCCGGGGGATTGGCTACACCTTC.

V usage is TRBV6-2 or TRBV6-3 and J usage is TRBJ1-4, with TRBD1 matching over 10 bases. CDR3 size: 16 residues. Trimming at V came to 5 bases and at J to 3 bases, leaving 6 bases not matched to a gene. The germline V gene has CDR1 MNHEY and CDR2 SVGEGT. This CDR3 is CASSLPGQGANEKLFF. In DNA form, the CDR3 reads TGTGCCAGCAGTCTACCCGGACAGGGGGCTAATGAAAAACTGTTTTTT.

This sequence joins TRBV7-9 and TRBJ1-2, with 7 bases identical to TRBD1. Germline-derived CDR1 and CDR2 are SEHNR and FQNEAQ (reference sequence). V trimming: 1 base; J trimming: 7 bases; junction bases outside the gene matches: 9. This CDR3 has 15 residues. In DNA, the CDR3 is TGTGCCAGCAGCTTAGTTGGCACAGGGGAGAGTGGCTACACCTTC. It yields the protein CASSLVGTGESGYTF.

V gene TRBV7-2 combines with J gene TRBJ2-7; TRBD2 matches 8 bases. CDR1 SGHTA and CDR2 FQGNSA come from the germline V gene. The CDR3 consists of 16 residues. V lost 5 bases, J lost 4 bases, and 13 bases stayed unmatched. The DNA of the CDR3 is TGTGCCAGCAGCCCCGGCGCAGGCGGGAGGAAGTACGAGCAGTACTTC. It codes for CASSPGAGGRKYEQYF.

The V and J genes are TRBV10-3 and TRBJ2-7; 8 nucleotides match TRBD2. The CDR3 covers 13 residues. Germline trimming cut 6 bases from V and 2 bases from J; bases unmatched to any gene: 3. Germline CDR1 ENHRY, CDR2 SYGVKD. CDR3 DNA: TGTGCCATCAGACAAGCGGGGGCCTACGAGCAGTACTTC. It encodes CAIRQAGAYEQYF.

V usage is TRBV6-1 and J usage is TRBJ1-1; D gene ambiguous. The V end lost 3 bases, the J end lost 8 bases, and 13 bases lay between the germline ends. Germline V CDR1 and CDR2: MNHNS, SASEGT. The CDR3 consists of 13 residues. CDR3 protein: CASSDPPRREAFF. The CDR3, as DNA: TGTGCCAGCAGTGACCCCCCGAGGCGAGAAGCTTTCTTT.

The chain employs TRBV6-5 and TRBJ2-5, with 9 bases matching TRBD1. V lost 6 bases, J lost 4 bases, and 6 bases stayed unmatched. There are 14 residues in the CDR3. Germline CDR1 and CDR2: MNHEY and SVGAGI. The DNA of the CDR3 is TGTGCCAGCAGCCAGGGACAGGGAGGAGAGACCCAGTACTTC. Amino acid sequence: CASSQGQGGETQYF.

The gene calls are TRBV19 and TRBJ1-3; the D is unclear. The V gene's germline CDR1 is LNHDA and CDR2 SQIVND (reference sequence). The CDR3 has 14 residues. V was cut by 5 bases and J by 0 bases, with 8 bases left in between. The CDR3 sequence: CASSLHSSGNTIYF. The DNA for the CDR3 is TGTGCCAGTAGTCTACACAGCTCTGGAAACACCATATATTTT.

The chain uses TRBV15 and TRBJ2-7; 11 nucleotides agree with TRBD2. The CDR3 consists of 16 residues. V shed 2 bases, J shed 4 bases, and the junction held 7 bases outside the gene matches. In germline, CDR1 is LNHNV, CDR2 YYDKDF (reference sequence). This CDR3 reads CATSRLSGRATYEQYF. The CDR3, as DNA: TGTGCCACCAGCAGACTTAGCGGGAGGGCCACGTACGAGCAGTACTTC.

V is TRBV27 and J is TRBJ1-5; 7 positions agree with TRBD1. CDR3 length equals 14 residues. Germline CDR1 reads MNHEY; CDR2 reads SMNVEV (reference sequence). Losses at the gene ends were 5 bases for V and 7 bases for J; bases not matched to a gene: 8. As DNA, the CDR3 is TGTGCCAGCAGTCTCCGACAGGGAGGACAGCCCCAGCATTTT. Translated, it gives CASSLRQGGQPQHF.

V usage is TRBV19 and J usage is TRBJ1-1; 9 bases map to TRBD1. This CDR3 comprises 14 residues. Germline V gives CDR1 LNHDA, CDR2 SQIVND (reference sequence). With 8 bases clipped from V and 1 base from J, the junction kept 5 bases outside the gene matches. The CDR3 DNA sequence: TGTGCCAGTTCCACAGGGGGCCGGAACACTGAAGCTTTCTTT. This codes for CASSTGGRNTEAFF.

The chain combines TRBV6-5 with TRBJ1-5; the D gene is possibly TRBD1 (6 bases). The germline CDR1 and CDR2 sequences are MNHEY and SVGAGI. This CDR3 is 15 amino acids long. Trimming shortened V by 6 bases and J by 2 bases, and 14 bases separated the two germline ends. As DNA, the CDR3 is TGTGCCAGCAGCGGGGGGGGCGCGGGCAATCAGCCCCAGCATTTT. Translated, it gives CASSGGGAGNQPQHF.

The chain uses TRBV5-1 and TRBJ1-2, with TRBD1 identical over 9 bases. This CDR3 contains 14 residues. The ends lost 3 bases at V and 6 bases at J; junction bases unmatched: 6. The germline CDR1 and CDR2 sequences are SGHRS and YFSETQ. For the CDR3, the DNA is TGCGCCAGCAGCTCGACTACAGGGGGCAATGGCTACACCTTC. Amino acids: CASSSTTGGNGYTF.

This clone was counted a few times. The chain joins TRBV7-9 to TRBJ2-1; 10 bases match TRBD2. Germline CDR1 and CDR2: SEHNR and FQNEAQ (reference sequence). J lost 6 bases, V lost 4 bases, and 6 bases had no gene match. The CDR3 covers 15 residues. CDR3 DNA: TGTGCCAGCAGCTATGGTGGACTAGCGGTCAATGAGCAGTTCTTC. Protein product: CASSYGGLAVNEQFF.

J is TRBJ1-1 and V is TRBV3-1 (or the pseudogene TRBV3-2), with D unclear. Germline V gives CDR1 LGHDT, CDR2 YNNKEL (reference sequence). The CDR3 is made up of 18 amino acids. V lost 2 bases to trimming and J lost 4 bases, with 23 bases between them. Written as DNA, the CDR3 is TGTGCCAGCAGCCAAACTAGAATCGAGGATAGGTTTTTCACTGAAGCTTTCTTT. Translating gives CASSQTRIEDRFFTEAFF.

CDR3 amino acids: CASSYATGVAFF. The CDR3 nucleotides are TGTGCCAGCAGTTACGCGACAGGGGTTGCTTTCTTT. The V and J genes are TRBV6-5 and TRBJ1-1; 8 nucleotides align to TRBD1. Germline-derived CDR1 and CDR2 are MNHEY and SVGAGI. V was clipped by 2 bases and J by 11 bases; unmatched bases: 4. The CDR3 is made up of 12 amino acids.

This clone was counted many times. This chain connects TRBV30 to TRBJ1-6; 9 nucleotides align to TRBD1. CDR1 is GTSNPN, CDR2 SVGIG, per germline (reference sequence). The CDR3 spans 13 residues. V lost 8 bases to trimming and J lost 4 bases; unmatched junction nucleotides: 3. CDR3: CARGQGYNSPLHF. The CDR3 DNA reads as TGTGCCCGTGGACAGGGGTATAATTCACCCCTCCACTTT.

This sequence joins TRBV28 and TRBJ1-2; the D gene is possibly TRBD1 (5 bases). V gave up 4 bases and J gave up 3 bases, with 9 bases separating them. Germline V CDR1 and CDR2: MDHEN, SYDVKM. The CDR3 totals 13 residues. The CDR3 DNA sequence: TGTGCCAGCAGTTCGACAGAACACTATGGCTACACCTTC. The encoded protein is CASSSTEHYGYTF.

The chain uses TRBV3-1 (or the pseudogene TRBV3-2) and TRBJ1-2, with TRBD1 identical over 9 bases. Trimming cost V 4 bases and J 4 bases; bases outside gene matches: 7. The CDR3 consists of 15 residues. Germline assignment: CDR1 LGHDT and CDR2 YNNKEL (reference sequence). CDR3 residues: CASSLDRGAGYGYTF. The CDR3 DNA reads as TGTGCCAGCAGCCTGGACAGGGGAGCCGGCTATGGCTACACCTTC.

This clone was seen a handful of times. This chain joins TRBV7-2 and TRBJ2-5; tentative D call: TRBD2 (7 bases). V was shortened by 0 bases and J by 5 bases, with 13 bases between the two germline ends. Germline V gene data show CDR1 as SGHTA and CDR2 as FQGNSA. The CDR3 loop spans 15 amino acids. DNA for the CDR3: TGTGCCAGCAGCTTAGCGGGGGGGCGCGGTGAGACCCAGTACTTC. It translates to CASSLAGGRGETQYF.

This sequence joins TRBV7-8 and TRBJ2-6, with 12 bases identical to TRBD1. The CDR3 spans 18 residues. Per germline, CDR1 SGHVS and CDR2 FQNEAQ. Losses at the gene ends were 7 bases for V and 4 bases for J; bases not matched to a gene: 11. In nucleotides, the CDR3 is TGTGCCAGCACCCTTACCGGGACAGGGGGCGCAGGGGCCAACGTCCTGACTTTC. It codes for CASTLTGTGGAGANVLTF.

This clone was seen a handful of times. The chain uses TRBV7-6 and TRBJ1-1; 9 bases agree with TRBD1. After removal of 5 bases from V and 2 bases from J, the junction contained 9 bases not matched to a gene. Germline V CDR1 and CDR2: SGHVS, FNYEAQ. The length of the CDR3 is 16 residues. CDR3 bases: TGTGCCAGCAGCAAACTACCGGGACAGGGTAACACTGAAGCTTTCTTT. Amino acid sequence: CASSKLPGQGNTEAFF.